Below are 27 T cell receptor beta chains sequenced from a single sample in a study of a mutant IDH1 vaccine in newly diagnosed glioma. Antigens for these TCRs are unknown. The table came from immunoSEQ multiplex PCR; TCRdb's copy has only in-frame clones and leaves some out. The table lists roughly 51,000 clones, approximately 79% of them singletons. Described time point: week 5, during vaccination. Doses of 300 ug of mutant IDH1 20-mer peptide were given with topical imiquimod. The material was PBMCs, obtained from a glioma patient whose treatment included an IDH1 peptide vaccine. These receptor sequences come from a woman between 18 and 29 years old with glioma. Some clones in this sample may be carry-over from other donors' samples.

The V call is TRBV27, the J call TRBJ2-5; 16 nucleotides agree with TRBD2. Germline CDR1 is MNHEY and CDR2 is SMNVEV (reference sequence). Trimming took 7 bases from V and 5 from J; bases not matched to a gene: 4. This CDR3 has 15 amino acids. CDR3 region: CASKGLAGGLETQYF. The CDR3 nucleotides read TGTGCCAGCAAGGGACTAGCGGGGGGGCTGGAGACCCAGTACTTC.

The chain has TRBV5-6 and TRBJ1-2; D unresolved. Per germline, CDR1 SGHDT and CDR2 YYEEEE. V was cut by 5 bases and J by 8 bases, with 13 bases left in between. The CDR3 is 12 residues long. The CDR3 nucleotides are TGTGCCAGCAGGGGAGGAGCTGGAGGCTACACCTTC. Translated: CASRGGAGGYTF.

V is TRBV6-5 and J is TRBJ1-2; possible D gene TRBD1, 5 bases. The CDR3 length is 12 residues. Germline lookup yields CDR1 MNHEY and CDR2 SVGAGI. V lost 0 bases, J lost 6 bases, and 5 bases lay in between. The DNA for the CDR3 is TGTGCCAGCAGTTACTCGACAGATGGCTACACCTTC. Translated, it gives CASSYSTDGYTF.

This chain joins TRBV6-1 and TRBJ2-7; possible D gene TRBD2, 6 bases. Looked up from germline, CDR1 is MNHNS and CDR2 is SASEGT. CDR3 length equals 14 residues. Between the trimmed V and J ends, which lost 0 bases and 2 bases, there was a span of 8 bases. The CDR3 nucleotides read TGTGCCAGCAGTGAAGCGGGGGGACCCTACGAGCAGTACTTC. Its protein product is CASSEAGGPYEQYF.

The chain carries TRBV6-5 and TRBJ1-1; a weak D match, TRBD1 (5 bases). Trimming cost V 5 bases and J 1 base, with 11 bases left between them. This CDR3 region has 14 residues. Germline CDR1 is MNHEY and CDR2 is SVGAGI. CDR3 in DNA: TGTGCCAGCAGTCTGACGAGGGGGAACACTGAAGCTTTCTTT. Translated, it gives CASSLTRGNTEAFF.

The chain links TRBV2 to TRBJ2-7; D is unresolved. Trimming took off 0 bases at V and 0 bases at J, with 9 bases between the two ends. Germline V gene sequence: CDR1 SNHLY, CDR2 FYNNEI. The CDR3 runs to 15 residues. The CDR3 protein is CASSEAGYDSYEQYF. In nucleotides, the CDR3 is TGTGCCAGCAGTGAAGCCGGCTACGACTCCTACGAGCAGTACTTC.

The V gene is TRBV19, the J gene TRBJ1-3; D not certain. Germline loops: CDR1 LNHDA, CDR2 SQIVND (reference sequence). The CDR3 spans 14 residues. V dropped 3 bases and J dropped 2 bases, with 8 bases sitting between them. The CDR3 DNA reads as TGTGCCAGTAGTATTAGATCAACTGGAAACACCATATATTTT. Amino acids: CASSIRSTGNTIYF.

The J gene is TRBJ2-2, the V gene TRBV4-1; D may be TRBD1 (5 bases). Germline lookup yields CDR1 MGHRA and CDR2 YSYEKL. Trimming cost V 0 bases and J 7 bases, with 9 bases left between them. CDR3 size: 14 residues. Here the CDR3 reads CASSQEGQRGELFF. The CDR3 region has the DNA TGCGCCAGCAGCCAAGAGGGGCAGCGCGGGGAGCTGTTTTTT.

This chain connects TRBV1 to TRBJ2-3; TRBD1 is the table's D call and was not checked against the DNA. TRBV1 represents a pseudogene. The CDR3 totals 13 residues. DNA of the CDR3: TGCACCAGCAGCCAAGAAGGACAAGATACGCAGTATTTT. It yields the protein CTSSQEGQDTQYF.

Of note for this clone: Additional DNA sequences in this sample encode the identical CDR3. The CDR3 nucleotides are TGTGCCAGCAGCGCCCAGGGGGCTGGCACTGAAGCTTTCTTT. It encodes CASSAQGAGTEAFF. This chain uses TRBV9 with TRBJ1-1; 8 bases are a match to TRBD1. This CDR3 spans 14 amino acids. V shed 3 bases and J 4 bases; nucleotides not matched to a gene: 5. Germline V CDR1 and CDR2: SGDLS, YYNGEE.

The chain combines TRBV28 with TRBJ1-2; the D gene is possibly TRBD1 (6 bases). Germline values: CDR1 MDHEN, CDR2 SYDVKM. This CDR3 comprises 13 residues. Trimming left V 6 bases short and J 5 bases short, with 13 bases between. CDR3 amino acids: CASRQTGGYGYTF. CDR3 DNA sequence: TGTGCCAGCAGACAGACAGGAGGATATGGCTACACCTTC.

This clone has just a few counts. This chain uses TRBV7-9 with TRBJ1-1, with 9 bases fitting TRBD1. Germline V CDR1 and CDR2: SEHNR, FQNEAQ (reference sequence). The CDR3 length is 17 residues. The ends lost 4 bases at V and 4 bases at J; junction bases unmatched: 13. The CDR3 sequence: CASSSLGQGTHGTEAFF. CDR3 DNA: TGTGCCAGCAGCTCTCTGGGACAGGGAACCCACGGCACTGAAGCTTTCTTT.

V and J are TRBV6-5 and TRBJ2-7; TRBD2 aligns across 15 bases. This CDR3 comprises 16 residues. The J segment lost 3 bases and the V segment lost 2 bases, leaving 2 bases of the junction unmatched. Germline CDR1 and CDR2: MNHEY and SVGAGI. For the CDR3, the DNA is TGTGCCAGCAGTTACCGGACTAGCGGGAGGGACTACGAGCAGTACTTC. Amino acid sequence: CASSYRTSGRDYEQYF.

The CDR3 DNA is TGCGCCAGCAGCTTGGTTAGCGGGAGGCGAGAGACCCAGTACTTC. Protein product: CASSLVSGRRETQYF. The chain combines TRBV5-1 with TRBJ2-5, with 10 bases that match TRBD2. Germline trimming cut 0 bases from V and 4 bases from J; bases unmatched to any gene: 3. The CDR3 is 15 residues long. Germline V gene sequence: CDR1 SGHRS, CDR2 YFSETQ.

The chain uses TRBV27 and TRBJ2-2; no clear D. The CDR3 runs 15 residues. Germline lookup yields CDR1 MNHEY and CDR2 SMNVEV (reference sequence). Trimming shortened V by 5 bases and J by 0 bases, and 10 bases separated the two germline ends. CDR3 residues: CASSPSYANTGELFF. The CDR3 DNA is TGTGCCAGCAGTCCGTCGTACGCGAACACCGGGGAGCTGTTTTTT.

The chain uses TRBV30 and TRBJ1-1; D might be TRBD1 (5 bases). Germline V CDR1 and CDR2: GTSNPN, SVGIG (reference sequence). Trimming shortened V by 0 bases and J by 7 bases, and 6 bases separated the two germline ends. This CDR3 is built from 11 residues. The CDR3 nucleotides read TGTGCCTGGAGTGTAAGGGGTGAAGCTTTCTTT. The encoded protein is CAWSVRGEAFF.

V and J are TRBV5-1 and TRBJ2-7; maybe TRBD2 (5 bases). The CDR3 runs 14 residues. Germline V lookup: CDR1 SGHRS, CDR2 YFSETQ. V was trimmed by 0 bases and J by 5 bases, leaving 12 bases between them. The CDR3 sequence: CASSLGTSLDEQYF. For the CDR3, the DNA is TGCGCCAGCAGCTTGGGGACTTCCCTCGACGAGCAGTACTTC. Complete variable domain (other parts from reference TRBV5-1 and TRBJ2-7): KAGVTQTPRYLIKTRGQQVTLSCSPISGHRSVSWYQQTPGQGLQFLFEYFSETQRNKGNFPGRFSGRQFSNSRSEMNVSTLELGDSALYLCASSLGTSLDEQYFGPGTRLTVT.

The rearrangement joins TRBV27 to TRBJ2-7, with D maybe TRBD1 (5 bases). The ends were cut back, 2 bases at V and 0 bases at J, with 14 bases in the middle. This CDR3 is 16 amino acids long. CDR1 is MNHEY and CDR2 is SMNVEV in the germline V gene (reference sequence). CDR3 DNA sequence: TGTGCCAGCAGTTTAAGGGGCAGCCCCAGCTCCTACGAGCAGTACTTC. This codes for CASSLRGSPSSYEQYF.

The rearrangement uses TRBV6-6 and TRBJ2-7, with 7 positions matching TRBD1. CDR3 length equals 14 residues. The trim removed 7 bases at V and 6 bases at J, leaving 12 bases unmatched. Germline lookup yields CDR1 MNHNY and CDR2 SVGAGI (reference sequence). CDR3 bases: TGTGCCAGCACACCCGTGGACAGGAGCGGCGAGCAGTACTTC. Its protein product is CASTPVDRSGEQYF.

This chain's CDR3 is CSVLHRANIQYF. In DNA, the CDR3 is TGCAGCGTTCTCCACAGGGCTAACATTCAGTACTTC. The rearrangement uses TRBV29-1 and TRBJ2-4; weak D call: TRBD1 (6 bases). The CDR3 consists of 12 residues. The V end was cut by 5 bases, the J end by 7 bases, with 12 bases between. CDR1 SQVTM and CDR2 ANQGSEA come from the germline V gene.

Here the CDR3 DNA reads TGTGCCAGCAGTGAATGGAAGGCTGAAGCTTTCTTT. This gives the protein CASSEWKAEAFF. The chain carries TRBV6-1 and TRBJ1-1; D not resolved. The CDR3 runs 12 residues. With 2 bases removed from V and 6 bases from J, the gap between germline ends came to 7 bases. Germline V gene lookup returns CDR1 MNHNS and CDR2 SASEGT.

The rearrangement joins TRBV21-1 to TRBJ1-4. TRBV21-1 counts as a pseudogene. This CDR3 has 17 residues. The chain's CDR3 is CASSKAPGLATNEKLFF. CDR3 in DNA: TGTGCCAGCAGCAAAGCACCGGGACTTGCAACTAATGAAAAACTGTTTTTT.

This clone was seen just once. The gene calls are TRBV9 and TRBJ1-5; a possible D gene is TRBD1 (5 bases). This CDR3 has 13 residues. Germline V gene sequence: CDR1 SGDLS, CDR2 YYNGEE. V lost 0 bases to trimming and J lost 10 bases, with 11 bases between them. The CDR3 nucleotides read TGTGCCAGCAGCGTAGACAGGTCTAGCCCCCAGCATTTT. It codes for CASSVDRSSPQHF.

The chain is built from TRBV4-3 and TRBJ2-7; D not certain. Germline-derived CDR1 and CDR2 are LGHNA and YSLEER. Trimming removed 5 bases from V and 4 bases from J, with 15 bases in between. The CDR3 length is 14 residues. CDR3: CASSSGLGKYEQYF. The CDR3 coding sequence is TGCGCCAGCAGCTCCGGGCTGGGGAAGTACGAGCAGTACTTC.

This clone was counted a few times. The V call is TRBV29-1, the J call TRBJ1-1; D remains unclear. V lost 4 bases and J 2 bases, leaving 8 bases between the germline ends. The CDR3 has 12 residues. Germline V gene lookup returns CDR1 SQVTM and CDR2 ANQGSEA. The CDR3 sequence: CSVVPSNTEAFF. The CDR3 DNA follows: TGCAGCGTTGTCCCCAGCAACACTGAAGCTTTCTTT.

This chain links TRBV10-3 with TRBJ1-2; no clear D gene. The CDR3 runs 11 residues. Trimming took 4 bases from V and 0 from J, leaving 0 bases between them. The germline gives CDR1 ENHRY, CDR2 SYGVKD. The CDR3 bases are TGTGCCATCAGTGCTAACTATGGCTACACCTTC. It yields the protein CAISANYGYTF.

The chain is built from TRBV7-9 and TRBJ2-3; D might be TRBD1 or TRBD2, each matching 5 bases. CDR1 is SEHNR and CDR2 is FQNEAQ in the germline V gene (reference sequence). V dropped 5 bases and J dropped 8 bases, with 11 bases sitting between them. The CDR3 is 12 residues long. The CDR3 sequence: CASSPAGGTQYF. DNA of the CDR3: TGTGCCAGCAGCCCGGCTGGGGGTACGCAGTATTTT.